This T cell receptor beta chain was captured in a study of T cell repertoires in cytomegalovirus infection. Study-wide context: Carrying CMV and the relevant HLA type showed in public TCR beta signatures.

Note on this clonotype: Its antigen is undetermined.

TCRdb re-derived calls from the reads in MiXCR, one entry per CDR3 protein. The sample shows a few hundred thousand distinct CDR3 sequences, around a sixth of them seen only once. Findings and caveats of the study: Identification of carriers of CMV plus the relevant HLA was performed using cumulative public TCR beta family frequency. Dominant in the ex vivo response were TCR beta clonotypes restricted by HLA-C and specific for CMV.

The CDR3 runs 12 residues. Trimming at V came to 0 bases and at J to 7 bases, leaving 1 base not matched to a gene. CDR1 is SGHKS and CDR2 is YYEKEE in the germline V gene (reference sequence). Sequencing used PBMCs. The clonotype originates from a human donor in good health (CMV status not recorded). Some clones in this sample may be carry-over from other donors' samples. The chain recombines TRBV5-5 with TRBJ2-7; 7 bases map to TRBD2. The DNA for the CDR3 is TGTGCCAGCAGCTTGGGGCGGGGGGAGCAGTACTTC. Its protein is CASSLGRGEQYF. Complete variable domain (other parts from reference TRBV5-5 and TRBJ2-7): DAGVTQSPTHLIKTRGQQVTLRCSPISGHKSVSWYQQVLGQGPQFIFQYYEKEERGRGNFPDRFSARQFPNYSSELNVNALLLGDSALYLCASSLGRGEQYFGPGTRLTVT.